One sample yielded the 7 T cell receptor beta chains listed below, sequenced in a study of cytomegalovirus exposure and HLA in healthy donors. PCR amplification relied on 60 Vbeta primers (plus 13 Jbeta primers). This table comes from immunoSEQ multiplex PCR, and its TCRdb copy is limited to in-frame clones, with some not included. The sample carries about 160,000 clones, roughly 87% recorded once. Sequenced input: PBMCs. The receptors were sampled from a girl aged 10-17 years in good health and CMV-seropositive.

This rearrangement joins TRBV11-2 to TRBJ1-3; no clear D. CDR1 and CDR2 from the germline V gene are SGHAT and FQNNGV. V was shortened by 6 bases and J by 3 bases, with 18 bases between the two germline ends. The CDR3 totals 16 residues. The CDR3 region is CASRPPEGLGGNTIYF. The CDR3 DNA is TGTGCCAGCAGACCGCCGGAGGGCCTTGGTGGAAACACCATATATTTT.

This clone was found once. V usage is TRBV7-2 and J usage is TRBJ2-3; 14 bases agree with TRBD2. Per germline, CDR1 SGHTA and CDR2 FQGNSA. This CDR3 has 16 amino acids. With 5 bases clipped from V and 3 bases from J, the junction kept 4 bases outside the gene matches. CDR3 nucleotides: TGTGCCAGCAGCCCTGGGACTAGCGGGGGTACAGATACGCAGTATTTT. Translation gives CASSPGTSGGTDTQYF.

The genes are TRBV9 and TRBJ2-3; D uncertain. CDR3 size: 14 residues. Deletions cut 0 bases from V and 3 bases from J, with 8 bases between. The germline gives CDR1 SGDLS, CDR2 YYNGEE. The CDR3 DNA reads TGTGCCAGCAGCGTAGTTCCGACAACAGATACGCAGTATTTT. This codes for CASSVVPTTDTQYF.

The rearrangement links TRBV15 to TRBJ2-3; TRBD1 aligns across 8 bases. CDR3 size: 16 residues. Trimming took 3 bases from V and 1 from J; bases not matched to a gene: 6. Germline V gene data show CDR1 as LNHNV and CDR2 as YYDKDF (reference sequence). CDR3 sequence reads: CATSSEDRGGTDTQYF. For the CDR3, the DNA is TGTGCCACCAGCAGCGAAGACAGGGGCGGCACAGATACGCAGTATTTT. Looking up the rest from reference TRBV15 and TRBJ2-3 gives the full variable domain: DAMVIQNPRYQVTQFGKPVTLSCSQTLNHNVMYWYQQKSSQAPKLLFHYYDKDFNNEADTPDNFQSRRPNTSFCFLDIRSPGLGDTAMYLCATSSEDRGGTDTQYFGPGTRLTVL.

The CDR3 loop reads CASSSSGMREQYF. In DNA, the CDR3 is TGTGCCAGCAGCTCTTCAGGGATGAGGGAGCAGTACTTC. This chain links TRBV7-6 with TRBJ2-7; weak D call: TRBD1 (5 bases). Deletions cut 4 bases from V and 7 bases from J, with 14 bases between. This CDR3 contains 13 residues. CDR1 is SGHVS, CDR2 FNYEAQ, per germline.

The V and J genes are TRBV5-1 and TRBJ2-7; possibly TRBD1 for D (6 bases). Looked up from germline, CDR1 is SGHRS and CDR2 is YFSETQ. V was trimmed by 2 bases and J by 5 bases, leaving 14 bases between them. The CDR3 covers 14 residues. In DNA form, the CDR3 reads TGCGCCAGCAGCTTAATACAGGGAGACCACGAGCAGTACTTC. It translates to CASSLIQGDHEQYF.

The J gene is TRBJ1-1, the V gene TRBV10-1, with D possibly being TRBD1 (5 bases). The length of the CDR3 is 13 residues. Deletions cut 2 bases from V and 4 bases from J, with 8 bases between. CDR1 is WNHNN, CDR2 SYGVQD, per germline (reference sequence). CDR3: CASSEGRGTEAFF. The CDR3 region has the DNA TGCGCCAGCAGTGAGGGTAGGGGCACTGAAGCTTTCTTT.